A selection of T cell receptor beta chains follows, all from one sample in a study of cytomegalovirus exposure and HLA in healthy donors. The table came from immunoSEQ multiplex PCR; TCRdb's copy has only in-frame clones and leaves some out. The sample contains over 130,000 clones, 70% to 85% of which appear only once. The sequenced sample consisted of PBMCs. Receptors were obtained from a man in his thirties or forties in good health and CMV-seropositive. Each CDR3 is given with its conserved first and last residue. D genes are given only for firm matches. Size is omitted from some rows. Given values are once, few, many or a class for expanded clones.

V	J	D	size	CDR3	DNA
TRBV27	TRBJ2-2	TRBD1	-	CASRTDRVNTGELFF	TGTGCCAGCAGAACGGACAGGGTGAACACCGGGGAGCTGTTTTTT
TRBV4-1	TRBJ2-7	-	-	CASSQKGDTPYEQYF	TGCGCCAGCAGCCAAAAAGGGGACACACCCTACGAGCAGTACTTC
TRBV5-1	TRBJ2-1	TRBD2	-	CASSLVAGREQFF	TGCGCCAGCAGCTTGGTAGCGGGCCGCGAGCAGTTCTTC
TRBV6-5	TRBJ2-7	TRBD2	-	CASSSSSGSSYEQYF	TGTGCCAGCAGTTCGAGTAGCGGGAGCTCCTACGAGCAGTACTTC
TRBV28	TRBJ1-2	-	-	CASTSNYGYTF	TGTGCCAGCACCTCCAACTATGGCTACACCTTC
TRBV4-1	TRBJ1-6	TRBD1	-	CASSQTVGTVSSYNSPLHF	TGCGCCAGCAGCCAAACCGTAGGGACAGTCAGCTCCTATAATTCACCCCTCCACTTT
TRBV30	TRBJ1-1	TRBD1	-	CAWIRQGATEAFF	TGTGCCTGGATCCGACAGGGGGCAACTGAAGCTTTCTTT
TRBV5-1	TRBJ1-1	-	-	CASSLEGGTEAFF	TGCGCCAGCAGCCTGGAGGGGGGGACTGAAGCTTTCTTT
TRBV6-1	TRBJ1-6	TRBD1	-	CASSGQGARNSPLHF	TGTGCCAGCAGTGGACAGGGGGCACGGAATTCACCCCTCCACTTT
TRBV18	TRBJ2-5	TRBD1	-	CASSPTTGEKTQYF	TGTGCCAGCTCACCAACCACAGGGGAGAAGACCCAGTACTTC
TRBV6-1	TRBJ2-7	TRBD1	once	CAITRNRGVYEQYF	TGTGCCATCACGAGAAACAGGGGGGTCTACGAGCAGTACTTC
TRBV27	TRBJ2-3	TRBD2	-	CASSLAGGPDTQYF	TGTGCCAGCAGTTTAGCGGGAGGGCCAGATACGCAGTATTTT
TRBV5-1	TRBJ2-7	TRBD1	-	CASSKGTGGLNYEQYF	TGCGCCAGCAGCAAGGGAACAGGGGGTTTAAACTACGAGCAGTACTTC
TRBV7-9	TRBJ2-7	-	-	CASSREYEQYF	TGTGCCAGCAGCCGCGAGTACGAGCAGTACTTC
TRBV28	TRBJ2-1	TRBD2	-	CASSFLQRGLGEQFF	TGTGCCAGCAGTTTCCTCCAGCGGGGGCTTGGCGAGCAGTTCTTC
TRBV7-9	TRBJ2-5	TRBD2	-	CASRGGAETQYF	TGTGCCAGTCGCGGGGGGGCTGAGACCCAGTACTTC
TRBV7-9	TRBJ2-7	-	-	CASSLVLSQGNYEQYF	TGTGCCAGCAGCTTAGTTCTCAGCCAGGGAAACTACGAGCAGTACTTC
TRBV28	TRBJ1-5	-	-	CASSFGGGEGSVQPQHF	TGTGCCAGCAGTTTTGGGGGCGGTGAGGGGTCTGTTCAGCCCCAGCATTTT
TRBV27	TRBJ2-7	TRBD2	-	CASSLIAGGRDEQYF	TGTGCCAGCAGTCTAATAGCGGGGGGGCGGGACGAGCAGTACTTC
TRBV7-3	TRBJ2-3	TRBD2	-	CASSLGTSGRGDTQYF	TGTGCCAGCAGCTTAGGGACTAGCGGGAGGGGAGATACGCAGTATTTT
TRBV7-6	TRBJ1-1	-	-	CASSSGSMNTEAFF	TGTGCCAGCAGTAGCGGCAGCATGAACACTGAAGCTTTCTTT
TRBV28	TRBJ2-7	-	-	CASRGKLYEQYF	TGTGCCAGCAGGGGCAAGCTCTACGAGCAGTACTTC
TRBV27	TRBJ2-1	TRBD2	-	CASSPTSGGSIFNEQFF	TGCGCCAGCAGTCCCACTAGCGGGGGGAGTATATTCAATGAGCAGTTCTTC
TRBV18	TRBJ1-2	-	-	CATTRGLSNYGYTF	TGTGCCACTACAAGGGGGTTGTCTAACTATGGCTACACCTTC
TRBV2	TRBJ2-3	TRBD2	once	CASTHGGAQDTQYF	TGTGCCAGCACACACGGGGGGGCGCAAGATACGCAGTATTTT
TRBV5-1	TRBJ2-7	-	-	CASSPTGSEQYF	TGCGCCAGCAGCCCGACAGGTTCCGAGCAGTACTTC
TRBV29-1	TRBJ2-7	TRBD2	-	CSVSSGSFQQYF	TGCAGCGTCAGTAGCGGGAGCTTTCAGCAGTACTTC
TRBV6-5	TRBJ2-7	-	-	CASSPGSTYEQYF	TGTGCCAGCAGCCCCGGGTCCACCTACGAGCAGTACTTC
TRBV12-5	TRBJ2-6	TRBD1	-	CASGNRDRGRNFSGANVLTF	TGTGCTAGTGGTAACCGGGACAGGGGGCGGAATTTCTCTGGGGCCAACGTCCTGACTTTC
TRBV7-9	TRBJ2-5	TRBD1	-	CASSFPGGGETQYF	TGTGCCAGCAGTTTTCCAGGGGGCGGGGAGACCCAGTACTTC
TRBV2	TRBJ1-1	-	-	CASFRGSNTEAFF	TGTGCCAGCTTCAGGGGATCGAACACTGAAGCTTTCTTT
TRBV7-6	TRBJ2-7	-	-	CASSPTIQGPPYEQYF	TGTGCCAGCAGCCCGACGATACAGGGACCCCCCTACGAGCAGTACTTC
TRBV11-3	TRBJ2-7	-	-	CASSLDDRNNEQYF	TGTGCCAGCAGCTTAGATGACAGAAATAACGAGCAGTACTTC